The clone carrying this T cell receptor beta chain appeared a few times. The antigen remains undetermined. The sample comes from a study of T cells after yellow fever vaccination. The CDR3 extends over 16 amino acids. V was clipped by 2 bases and J by 3 bases, with 16 bases between them. Germline lookup yields CDR1 SGHTA and CDR2 FQGTGA. For TCR, cDNA came from 5'RACE template switching, which added a universal primer site and UMIs. TCRdb reprocessed the 5' RACE reads with MiXCR, giving one entry per CDR3 protein. The sample shows approximately 510,000 distinct CDR3 sequences, around a fifth of them seen only once. Study observations and caveats: Overlap between CD4 and CD8 compartments was detected for a small share of clonotypes. Detected again after the booster were most primary-vaccination clones, at 96% CD4 and more than 70% CD8.

This rearrangement joins TRBV7-3 to TRBJ1-1; the D is unclear. The sequence came from a man between 18 and 35 years old who received the YFV17D yellow fever vaccine. The specimen comprised PBMCs, sampled less than 25 days after the first yellow fever vaccination. CDR3 DNA sequence: TGTGCCAGCAGCTTAGAAGGACGTAACTGGGACACTGAAGCTTTCTTT. Its protein product is CASSLEGRNWDTEAFF.